The text below deals with one T cell receptor beta chain. Its antigen is not known. The sample originates from a study of Graves' ophthalmopathy and Graves' hyperthyroidism. Other autoimmune diseases, uncontrolled infections, pregnancy or lactation ruled patients out of participation. Trimming took 10 bases from V and 0 from J, leaving 12 bases between them. This CDR3 spans 13 amino acids. Germline V gives CDR1 ENHRY, CDR2 SYGVKD. The sequenced template was RNA, covering the TCR beta CDR3 region. HTBI primers primed a first-round RT-PCR, and a second-round multiplex PCR followed. TCRdb re-derived calls from the multiplex PCR reads in MiXCR, one entry per CDR3 protein. The sample lists roughly 1.1 million distinct CDR3 sequences; roughly two fifths were seen once. Study-wide results and caveats: With a specificity of 72.22% and a sensitivity of about 71%, the model predicted ophthalmopathy progression.

Sequenced sample: peripheral blood or thyroid tissue (not recorded which). This clonotype originated in an adult man with Graves' hyperthyroidism. The gene calls are TRBV10-3 and TRBJ1-2, with no clear D. CDR3 residues: CASVEGANYGYTF. CDR3 nucleotides: TGTGCCAGTGTGGAGGGTGCTAACTATGGCTACACCTTC.